This TCR beta chain was sequenced in a study of metastatic and nonmetastatic thyroid tumors. Study as a whole: Both malignant and benign thyroid patients supplied peripheral blood and tumor or nodule tissue samples, across which the repertoires of these patients were then compared.

In the original processing: In papillary thyroid cancer, a distant-metastasis classifier was built using CDR3 differences across clinicopathological groups. TCRdb reprocessed the PCR reads using MiXCR. In this record, the V and J calls reflect TCRdb's handling and not the investigators' own analysis. The sample includes about 53,000 clones, approximately 22% of them seen just once. This clone was found a few times. Thyroid surgery was preceded by no treatment in any patient. CDR1 is SGHDN and CDR2 is FVKESK in the germline V gene. The CDR3 has 13 amino acids. V was clipped by 0 bases and J by 7 bases, with 9 bases between them.

The clonotype comes from a female donor with papillary thyroid cancer or a benign thyroid nodule (not recorded which). Some clones in this sample may be carry-over from other donors' samples. This rearrangement joins TRBV14 to TRBJ2-5; D is undetermined. Sequenced material: blood. DNA for the CDR3: TGTGCCAGCAGCCAAGATCCCTATGGGACCCAGTACTTC. Protein: CASSQDPYGTQYF.